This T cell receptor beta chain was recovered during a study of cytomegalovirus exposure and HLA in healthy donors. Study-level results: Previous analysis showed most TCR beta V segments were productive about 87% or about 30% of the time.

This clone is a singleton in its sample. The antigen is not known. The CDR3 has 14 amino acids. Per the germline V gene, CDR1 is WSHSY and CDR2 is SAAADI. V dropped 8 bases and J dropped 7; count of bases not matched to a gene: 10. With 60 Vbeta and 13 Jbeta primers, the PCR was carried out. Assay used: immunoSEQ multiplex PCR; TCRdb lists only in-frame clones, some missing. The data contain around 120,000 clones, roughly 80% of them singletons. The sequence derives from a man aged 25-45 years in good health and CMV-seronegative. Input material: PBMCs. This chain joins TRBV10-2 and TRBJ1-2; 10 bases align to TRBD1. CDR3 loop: CASSGQGGWTGYTF. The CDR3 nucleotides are TGCGCCAGCTCAGGACAGGGGGGTTGGACTGGCTACACCTTC.